This T cell receptor beta chain is from a study of untreated major depressive disorder (dated by TCRdb to the late 2010s). Study-wide context: This cross-sectional case-control study compared T cell phenotype and TCR repertoire between antidepressant-free major depressive disorder patients and individually matched non-depressed controls. The TCRbeta sequencing followed up on differences in Vbeta 5.1, Vbeta 11 and Vbeta 22 usage that flow cytometry had shown in the whole cohort. The paper as a whole reports these results and caveats: The sequencing comparisons used one-tailed planned tests on only three preselected Vbeta families. Higher TRBV05-01 (Vbeta 5.1) usage among CD4+ T cells of depressed patients compared with controls was confirmed by sequencing, with p = 0.040 in a one-tailed test. Strict matching and exclusion criteria produced a comparatively small study sample, limiting generalizability of findings. In the sequencing data, TRBV25-01 and TRBV02-01 usage matched the flow-cytometry pattern but was not statistically significant. In every sequenced subject, the top five TRBV05-01 clones were all identified as private clones.

For sex, age, current smoking status and body mass index, every depressed patient had a pairwise-matched non-depressed control. Every participant was of European descent. Patients had a DSM-IV diagnosis of major depressive disorder with a Hamilton Rating Scale for Depression score of at least 18. Patients had been free of any psychiatric medication, including antidepressants, for at least 8 weeks before enrollment. Among patients, depression severity was moderate to severe. All participants were excluded for major medical conditions, Axis I/II comorbidities, regular medication or illicit drug use, or drinking over 100 g alcohol weekly. Approximately 29 ml of peripheral blood was collected into EDTA tubes from each participant. Thawed PBMCs underwent magnetic negative selection with the BD IMag Human CD4 T Lymphocyte Enrichment Set to purify CD4+ T cells. Flow cytometry confirmed that the CD4+ enrichment method typically gave roughly 96% purity. A subgroup of a few case-control pairs, selected blind to chemokine receptor expression and flow-cytometric repertoire skewing results, was subjected to TCRbeta sequencing. Every blood sample was taken in the morning at 8:00 a.m., and Ficoll-Hypaque gradient centrifugation was used to isolate PBMCs. PBMCs were cryopreserved by gradual cooling to -80°C and stored in liquid nitrogen until assayed.

The CDR3 goes from the cysteine to the phenylalanine over 17 residues. CDR3 DNA is the only sequence kept; it has 51 bases, read in frame from the first base. Trimming costs V 1 base and J 5 bases, and their ends lie 20 bases apart. Reading the germline V gene gives CDR1 SNHLY and CDR2 FYNNEI. About this clone: Its antigen specificity is not known. Base qualities are not at hand, and no much larger clone is one base apart.

The Qiagen DNeasy Blood and Tissue Kit was used to extract total genomic DNA from the purified CD4+ T cells. The TCRbeta CDR3 region, defined according to IMGT, was amplified and sequenced using immunoSEQ immunosequencing protocols. The paper's processing steps were these. The immunoSEQ service preprocessed the raw sequence data to correct PCR and sequencing errors. The sequence data were loaded into the immunoSEQ Analyzer and then analyzed further using VDJtools v1.0.7. The paired Wilcoxon signed-rank test was applied to assess differences between patients and controls. Drawn from immuneACCESS, this table holds only the in-frame rearrangements with V and J called that TCRdb kept. Clones are partly lost; checked studies trace under half to an unresolved V gene and leave the rest unexplained. The V and J calls and clone size are taken from that table; D and trimming were inferred from the DNA. Within this sample are approximately 15,000 clones, with approximately 91% of them counted one time only. The ten biggest clones cover about 0.86% of the sample.

The clonotype originates from a man younger than 45 with major depressive disorder. Sequencing was carried out using CD4+ T cells from PBMCs. The chain was built from TRBV2 and TRBJ2-5, with TRBD2 tentatively as D gene (5 bases match). The nucleotide sequence is given as TGTGCCAGCAGTGAAGGGGTCATGACTCGAGGGTTCGAGACCCAGTACTTC. Translation gives CASSEGVMTRGFETQYF.